The 16 T cell receptor beta chains below come from one sample, sequenced in a study of T-cell reconstitution after alpha-beta-depleted transplantation in children. Unique molecular identifiers were incorporated into the prepared TCRbeta library. MiXCR was run by TCRdb on the PCR reads, yielding one entry per CDR3 protein. The repertoire has roughly 250,000 distinct CDR3 sequences, approximately 8.9% of them found once; the top ten carry 6.3%. Sequencing was performed on PBMCs, mostly from graft donor cells, taken 180 days after TCRalphabeta/CD19-depleted stem cell transplant. The receptors stem from a male patient under 18 who had a stem cell transplant for acute lymphoblastic leukemia, so the T cells may come from the graft donor.

The V gene is TRBV7-9, the J gene TRBJ1-2, with a possible D match to TRBD1 (6 bases). This CDR3 comprises 16 residues. V lost 5 bases and J lost 3, with 19 bases in between. Looked up from germline, CDR1 is SEHNR and CDR2 is FQNEAQ (reference sequence). The chain's CDR3 is CASSLSSTGGDYGYTF. Written as DNA, the CDR3 is TGTGCCAGCAGCCTTTCTTCGACAGGTGGCGACTATGGCTACACCTTC.

This clonotype was recorded many times. The chain recombines TRBV3-1 with TRBJ2-6; D is possibly TRBD1 (6 bases). The germline V and J ends were trimmed by 6 bases and 2 bases, with 11 bases remaining between them. This CDR3 spans 15 amino acids. Germline V lookup: CDR1 LGHDT, CDR2 YNNKEL (reference sequence). The CDR3 is CASRPQGTGANVLTF. Written as DNA, the CDR3 is TGTGCCAGCAGGCCACAGGGAACTGGGGCCAACGTCCTGACTTTC.

This clonotype was counted at least ten times. The chain links TRBV27 to TRBJ2-7; D could derive from TRBD1 or TRBD2 (5 bases each). CDR1 MNHEY and CDR2 SMNVEV come from the germline V gene (reference sequence). V was trimmed by 3 bases and J by 7 bases, leaving 13 bases between them. This CDR3 has 13 residues. The CDR3 DNA is TGTGCCAGCAGTTTCCCCGGGGACCGGGAGCAGTACTTC. It yields the protein CASSFPGDREQYF.

This clonotype was seen at least ten times. V usage is TRBV27 and J usage is TRBJ1-2, with a weak D call TRBD1 (5 bases). The germline V gene encodes CDR1 MNHEY and CDR2 SMNVEV (reference sequence). The CDR3 loop spans 16 amino acids. V lost 4 bases, J lost 2 bases, and 17 bases lay in between. CDR3 nucleotide sequence: TGTGCCAGCAGTTGGGTTGGGGGTTCGGGGAACTATGGCTACACCTTC. It translates to CASSWVGGSGNYGYTF.

The table lists this clonotype with many counts. As DNA, the CDR3 is TGTGCCAGCGTTGGACAGGGAACGAACACTGAAGCTTTCTTT. Amino acid sequence: CASVGQGTNTEAFF. The chain combines TRBV2 with TRBJ1-1; 8 nucleotides agree with TRBD1. The CDR3 sequence is 14 residues long. Germline V gives CDR1 SNHLY, CDR2 FYNNEI. Losses at the gene ends were 8 bases for V and 1 base for J; bases not matched to a gene: 6.

This clonotype was seen at least ten times. This chain connects TRBV7-6 to TRBJ2-3; 9 bases are a match to TRBD2. This CDR3 has 16 residues. Germline loops: CDR1 SGHVS, CDR2 FNYEAQ. The V and J ends lost 3 bases and 4 bases, in that order; junction bases with no gene match: 8. The CDR3 DNA follows: TGTGCCAGCAGCTTTAGCGCGGGGGGGCCTGCAGATACGCAGTATTTT. This gives the protein CASSFSAGGPADTQYF.

This clonotype was observed at least ten times. The chain couples TRBV5-1 to TRBJ2-1, with 8 bases that match TRBD1. Per the germline V gene, CDR1 is SGHRS and CDR2 is YFSETQ. CDR3 length equals 15 residues. The trim removed 5 bases at V and 13 bases at J, leaving 17 bases unmatched. The chain's CDR3 is CASSVEQGALRAQFF. Written as DNA, the CDR3 is TGCGCCAGCAGTGTAGAGCAGGGGGCTCTGCGAGCACAGTTCTTC.

This clonotype came up many times. The chain combines TRBV15 with TRBJ1-5, with 8 bases that match TRBD1. The CDR3 is 17 residues long. The V and J ends lost 1 base and 6 bases, in that order; junction bases with no gene match: 11. Per germline, CDR1 LNHNV and CDR2 YYDKDF (reference sequence). The CDR3 spells CATSRVRGRGQPQPQHF. The CDR3 DNA reads TGTGCCACCAGCAGAGTGAGGGGCAGGGGGCAACCTCAGCCCCAGCATTTT.

This clonotype was recorded at least ten times. The chain combines TRBV27 with TRBJ2-1; D is uncertain. Trimming cost V 3 bases and J 4 bases, with 7 bases left between them. This CDR3 has 13 residues. Germline values: CDR1 MNHEY, CDR2 SMNVEV (reference sequence). CDR3 residues: CASSFKWYNEQFF. In DNA form, the CDR3 reads TGTGCCAGCAGTTTTAAATGGTACAATGAGCAGTTCTTC.

This clonotype was observed at least ten times. The V and J genes are TRBV27 and TRBJ1-5, with 8 nucleotides matching TRBD1. V lost 6 bases to trimming and J lost 6 bases; unmatched junction nucleotides: 4. CDR3 length: 13 amino acids. Germline V CDR1 and CDR2: MNHEY, SMNVEV (reference sequence). The CDR3 DNA reads TGTGCCAGCAGGAGACAGGGGTCTCAGCCCCAGCATTTT. This gives the protein CASRRQGSQPQHF.

This clonotype occurred many times. This chain's CDR3 is CASSESETYGYTF. The CDR3 DNA reads TGTGCCAGCAGTGAATCAGAAACCTATGGCTACACCTTC. J is TRBJ1-2 and V is TRBV6-1, with D uncertain. Trimming removed 2 bases from V and 4 bases from J, with 8 bases in between. CDR3 length: 13 amino acids. CDR1 is MNHNS and CDR2 is SASEGT in the germline V gene.

This clonotype has just a few counts. J is TRBJ1-1 and V is TRBV20-1; unclear D gene. V was shortened by 6 bases and J by 2 bases, with 7 bases between the two germline ends. The CDR3 has 11 residues. CDR1 and CDR2 (germline): DFQATT, SNEGSKA (reference sequence). CDR3 sequence (DNA): TGCAGTGCCCTGGGTAACACTGAAGCTTTCTTT. Translated: CSALGNTEAFF.

This chain links TRBV6-2 or TRBV6-3 with TRBJ2-3; 9 bases are shared with TRBD1. Germline assignment: CDR1 MNHEY and CDR2 SVGEGT. The CDR3 is 14 residues long. V was clipped by 6 bases and J by 0 bases; unmatched bases: 1. Here the CDR3 reads CASRDRGSTDTQYF. The CDR3 DNA is TGTGCCAGCAGGGACAGGGGAAGCACAGATACGCAGTATTTT.

The table lists this clonotype with many counts. The V and J genes are TRBV9 and TRBJ2-7; 8 bases align to TRBD1. CDR3 length equals 15 residues. V gave up 4 bases and J gave up 7 bases; unmatched junction bases: 13. Germline loops: CDR1 SGDLS, CDR2 YYNGEE. The CDR3 sequence is CASSPPGTGGGEQYF. The CDR3 nucleotides are TGTGCCAGCAGCCCTCCAGGGACAGGTGGGGGAGAGCAGTACTTC.

J is TRBJ2-1 and V is TRBV4-1, with D tentatively TRBD2 (7 bases). Looked up from germline, CDR1 is MGHRA and CDR2 is YSYEKL. The CDR3 is 17 residues long. Trimming removed 0 bases at V and 8 bases at J, with 20 bases between. The CDR3 bases are TGCGCCAGCAGCCAAGATGGGGTGGGGGGGGGCGGGTATGAGCAGTTCTTC. Translated, it gives CASSQDGVGGGGYEQFF.

V gene TRBV10-1 combines with J gene TRBJ2-1; 7 bases are a match to TRBD2. Losses at the gene ends were 7 bases for V and 2 bases for J; bases not matched to a gene: 2. Germline V gives CDR1 WNHNN, CDR2 SYGVQD (reference sequence). This CDR3 has 13 amino acids. CDR3 DNA: TGCGCCAGCACGGCGGGAGCCTACAATGAGCAGTTCTTC. As protein: CASTAGAYNEQFF.